Reported below is one T cell receptor beta chain. No antigen is known for it. The sample holds other DNA sequences that translate to the same CDR3. The data are from a study of regulatory dendritic cells for organ transplantation. The table came from immunoSEQ multiplex PCR; TCRdb's copy has only in-frame clones and leaves some out. This sample has 25,000 to 35,000 clones; 80% to 85% occur once, and the top ten carry about 0.094%. Findings and limits, study-wide: Regulatory dendritic cells appeared to expand memory CD8+ clones less than mature ones.

CDR3 length: 13 residues. Germline CDR1 reads SGHRS; CDR2 reads YFSETQ. Trimming pared 4 bases from V and 1 base from J, leaving 9 bases between. The chain employs TRBV5-1 and TRBJ2-7; perhaps TRBD1 as D (6 bases). Sequenced input: naive CD4+ T cells from blood. Subset described: CD45RA+ naive T cells. The sequence derives from a human donor in good health. The CDR3 is CASSLDRSYEQYF. For the CDR3, the DNA is TGCGCCAGCAGCCTGGACAGATCCTACGAGCAGTACTTC.